The 25 T cell receptor beta chains below all came from one sample that was sequenced in a study of memory CD4+ T cells and cytomegalovirus serostatus. The table came from immunoSEQ multiplex PCR; TCRdb's copy has only in-frame clones and leaves some out. This table holds 50,000 to 65,000 clones, around four fifths found once. The sort gate was single viable CD3+CD4+CD8-CD45RO+ cells for memory CD4+ T cells. The specimen was memory CD4+ T cells from blood. Source of these receptors: an adult in good health and CMV-seropositive.

The rearrangement uses TRBV4-1 and TRBJ1-2; D might be TRBD1 (6 bases). Trimming pared 4 bases from V and 4 bases from J, leaving 19 bases between. CDR1 MGHRA and CDR2 YSYEKL come from the germline V gene. CDR3 length equals 16 residues. Here the CDR3 reads CASSLVLRGGLYGYTF. The CDR3 DNA is TGCGCCAGCAGCCTCGTCCTCCGGGGGGGGCTCTATGGCTACACCTTC.

This clone came up a few times. The chain has TRBV5-6 and TRBJ1-2; tentatively, D is TRBD1 (6 bases). This CDR3 has 14 residues. The V gene lost 0 bases and the J gene lost 6 bases, with 12 bases spanning the gap. CDR1 and CDR2 (germline): SGHDT, YYEEEE. In nucleotides, the CDR3 is TGTGCCAGCAGCTTGGGGTGGCACAGGGATGGCTACACCTTC. It codes for CASSLGWHRDGYTF.

J is TRBJ1-5 and V is TRBV7-2; TRBD1 is a possible D gene (5 bases). Trimming shortened V by 5 bases and J by 3 bases, and 11 bases separated the two germline ends. Germline CDR1 SGHTA, CDR2 FQGNSA. The CDR3 runs to 14 residues. The CDR3 DNA reads as TGTGCCAGCAGCCCTGGGGCCAACAATCAGCCCCAGCATTTT. Amino acids: CASSPGANNQPQHF.

The J gene is TRBJ2-1, the V gene TRBV11-3, with D unresolved. The V gene's germline CDR1 is SGHNT and CDR2 YENEEA. This CDR3 has 13 residues. Trimming took off 5 bases at V and 2 bases at J, with 7 bases between the two ends. Here the CDR3 DNA reads TGTGCCAGCAGCCTGACCGCCTACAATGAGCAGTTCTTC. Protein product: CASSLTAYNEQFF.

The rearrangement uses TRBV15 and TRBJ2-2; tentative D call: TRBD1 (6 bases). Germline CDR1 and CDR2: LNHNV and YYDKDF (reference sequence). The CDR3 has 15 amino acids. V shed 6 bases and J shed 4 bases, with 15 bases lying between them. The CDR3 DNA sequence: TGTGCCACCAGTACGGGACAAAGTGCCACCGGGGAGCTGTTTTTT. Protein: CATSTGQSATGELFF.

The rearrangement joins TRBV19 to TRBJ1-4; D is unclear. The CDR3 extends over 15 amino acids. Germline-derived CDR1 and CDR2 are LNHDA and SQIVND (reference sequence). V lost 4 bases, J lost 0 bases, and 9 bases lay in between. CDR3 residues: CASSSGSATNEKLFF. Written as DNA, the CDR3 is TGTGCCAGTAGTAGCGGATCTGCAACTAATGAAAAACTGTTTTTT.

This sequence joins TRBV19 and TRBJ1-5; TRBD1 agrees at 10 bases. The CDR3 consists of 16 residues. Looked up from germline, CDR1 is LNHDA and CDR2 is SQIVND (reference sequence). V was pared by 6 bases and J by 2 bases, with 7 bases of the junction left unmatched. CDR3 in amino acids: CASRRGGTGGNQPQHF. CDR3 nucleotide sequence: TGTGCCAGTAGACGAGGAGGGACAGGGGGCAATCAGCCCCAGCATTTT.

In DNA form, the CDR3 reads TGTGCCAGCAGCACTACAGGACGGGGCGACTATGGCTACACCTTC. Its translation: CASSTTGRGDYGYTF. This rearrangement joins TRBV7-8 to TRBJ1-2; D possibly corresponds to TRBD1 (5 bases). The CDR3 contains 15 residues. The ends were cut back, 5 bases at V and 3 bases at J, with 16 bases in the middle. Per germline, CDR1 SGHVS and CDR2 FQNEAQ.

The J gene is TRBJ1-2, the V gene TRBV28, with 11 positions matching TRBD1. The CDR3 consists of 17 residues. Germline-derived CDR1 and CDR2 are MDHEN and SYDVKM. The trim removed 4 bases at V and 4 bases at J, leaving 11 bases unmatched. The CDR3 bases are TGTGCCAGCAGTTCTAAAGCCGGGACAGGGGGGCTCTATGGCTACACCTTC. Its translation is CASSSKAGTGGLYGYTF.

This chain uses TRBV2 with TRBJ1-1; the match to TRBD1 covers 10 bases. The germline CDR1 and CDR2 sequences are SNHLY and FYNNEI. The V segment lost 9 bases and the J segment 4 bases; nucleotides outside the gene matches: 2. This CDR3 contains 12 residues. The CDR3 loop is CARGQGITEAFF. CDR3 nucleotides: TGTGCCAGGGGACAGGGGATCACTGAAGCTTTCTTT.

The V call is TRBV5-1, the J call TRBJ2-1; perhaps D is TRBD1 or TRBD2 (5 bases each). The CDR3 totals 14 residues. Trimming removed 1 base at V and 10 bases at J, with 15 bases between. Looked up from germline, CDR1 is SGHRS and CDR2 is YFSETQ. Here the CDR3 DNA reads TGCGCCAGCAGCTTGAACCCCCGGGACGGCGAGCAGTTCTTC. Protein: CASSLNPRDGEQFF.

The rearrangement joins TRBV5-1 to TRBJ1-3; D remains ambiguous. The CDR3 is 16 residues long. Germline CDR1 and CDR2: SGHRS and YFSETQ. The V and J ends lost 4 bases and 0 bases respectively, with 14 bases between them. The CDR3 nucleotides read TGCGCCAGCAGCCTGTCAACAGTGAGCTCTGGAAACACCATATATTTT. It specifies CASSLSTVSSGNTIYF. Filled out from reference TRBV5-1 and TRBJ1-3, the complete variable domain reads KAGVTQTPRYLIKTRGQQVTLSCSPISGHRSVSWYQQTPGQGLQFLFEYFSETQRNKGNFPGRFSGRQFSNSRSEMNVSTLELGDSALYLCASSLSTVSSGNTIYFGEGSWLTVV.

The CDR3 sequence is CASSRGWTDTGELFF. CDR3 DNA: TGTGCCAGCAGCCGGGGTTGGACAGACACCGGGGAGCTGTTTTTT. This rearrangement joins TRBV7-8 to TRBJ2-2; the D gene is possibly TRBD1 (6 bases). Trimming took 5 bases from V and 3 from J, leaving 13 bases between them. The germline gives CDR1 SGHVS, CDR2 FQNEAQ. The CDR3 loop spans 15 amino acids.

This clone was observed a handful of times. The chain carries TRBV6-1 and TRBJ1-1, with TRBD1 matching 10 bases. V was pared by 6 bases and J by 3 bases, with 7 bases of the junction left unmatched. This CDR3 is built from 15 residues. CDR1 MNHNS and CDR2 SASEGT come from the germline V gene. The CDR3 nucleotides are TGTGCCAGCAGGACAGGGGGCACGATGCACACTGAAGCTTTCTTT. The encoded protein is CASRTGGTMHTEAFF.

CDR3 amino acids: CASSPSRQGAGTEAFF. The CDR3 DNA follows: TGTGCCAGCTCACCATCAAGACAGGGGGCTGGCACTGAAGCTTTCTTT. J is TRBJ1-1 and V is TRBV18; TRBD1 aligns across 10 bases. The CDR3 runs 16 residues. V gave up 2 bases and J gave up 4 bases; unmatched junction bases: 7. Germline CDR1 KGHSH, CDR2 LQKENI.

The chain has TRBV25-1 and TRBJ1-5; D might be TRBD1 (6 bases). The CDR3 has 14 residues. Trimming took off 6 bases at V and 0 bases at J, with 9 bases between the two ends. From germline, CDR1 is MGHDK and CDR2 SYGVNS. The CDR3 here is CASRDSSSNQPQHF. CDR3 sequence (DNA): TGTGCCAGCAGGGACAGCAGTAGCAATCAGCCCCAGCATTTT.

The CDR3 DNA is TGCAGCGTTACGGACGGGAACACTGAAGCTTTCTTT. Encoded protein: CSVTDGNTEAFF. The rearrangement uses TRBV29-1 and TRBJ1-1; D call uncertain. V was cut by 5 bases and J by 1 base, with 8 bases left in between. Per germline, CDR1 SQVTM and CDR2 ANQGSEA. The CDR3 loop spans 12 amino acids.

The V and J genes are TRBV19 and TRBJ1-1; unclear D gene. V was cut by 2 bases and J by 7 bases, with 11 bases left in between. This CDR3 region has 13 residues. Looked up from germline, CDR1 is LNHDA and CDR2 is SQIVND (reference sequence). CDR3 amino acids: CASSIILGLEAFF. The CDR3 DNA reads TGTGCCAGTAGTATAATATTGGGCCTTGAAGCTTTCTTT.

V gene TRBV4-3 combines with J gene TRBJ2-2; D is possibly TRBD2 (5 bases). The CDR3 sequence is 12 residues long. Germline assignment: CDR1 LGHNA and CDR2 YSLEER. Trimming stripped 3 bases from V and 8 bases from J, with 7 bases between. The CDR3 spells CASSHRGGELFF. CDR3 in DNA: TGCGCCAGCAGCCATCGCGGGGGGGAGCTGTTTTTT.

V usage is TRBV7-9 and J usage is TRBJ1-2; TRBD1 matches 10 bases. The CDR3 contains 17 residues. V was pared by 4 bases and J by 0 bases, with 8 bases of the junction left unmatched. CDR1 and CDR2 (germline): SEHNR, FQNEAQ (reference sequence). The CDR3 sequence is CASSSRTGGFPNYGYTF. The CDR3 coding sequence is TGTGCCAGCAGCTCACGGACAGGGGGTTTCCCTAACTATGGCTACACCTTC.

In the case of this clone: Additional DNA sequences in this sample encode the identical CDR3. The rearrangement joins TRBV28 to TRBJ1-5; D is unresolved. The germline V gene encodes CDR1 MDHEN and CDR2 SYDVKM. V was pared by 3 bases and J by 2 bases, with 5 bases between. The CDR3 has 13 amino acids. The CDR3 reads CASSLVGNQPQHF. Written as DNA, the CDR3 is TGTGCCAGCAGTTTGGTTGGCAATCAGCCCCAGCATTTT.

This clone was found a few times. CDR3 amino acids: CASNPTGSRNTEAFF. The CDR3 DNA follows: TGTGCCAGCAACCCCACAGGGTCAAGGAACACTGAAGCTTTCTTT. The V call is TRBV6-6, the J call TRBJ1-1, with D maybe TRBD1 (6 bases). V was cut by 7 bases and J by 1 base, with 16 bases left in between. The germline gives CDR1 MNHNY, CDR2 SVGAGI (reference sequence). This CDR3 has 15 residues.

The rearrangement links TRBV11-2 to TRBJ2-1; the D gene could be TRBD1 or TRBD2 (5 bases each). Germline CDR1 SGHAT, CDR2 FQNNGV. The CDR3 is 15 residues long. V shed 6 bases and J shed 5 bases, with 17 bases lying between them. CDR3 protein: CASSTSGPGNNEQFF. DNA of the CDR3: TGTGCCAGCAGTACCTCGGGGCCGGGAAACAATGAGCAGTTCTTC.

The CDR3 region is CASNRLAGMSTDTQYF. In nucleotides, the CDR3 is TGTGCCAGCAATCGACTAGCGGGTATGTCCACAGATACGCAGTATTTT. The chain combines TRBV28 with TRBJ2-3; 10 bases align to TRBD2. Germline V lookup: CDR1 MDHEN, CDR2 SYDVKM. The V and J ends lost 7 bases and 2 bases, in that order; junction bases with no gene match: 9. The CDR3 consists of 16 residues.

The CDR3 nucleotides read TGTGCCAGCAGTTCGGGACAGGGGACCTACGAGCAGTACTTC. Translated, it gives CASSSGQGTYEQYF. The V gene is TRBV28, the J gene TRBJ2-7, with 10 positions matching TRBD1. The CDR3 is made up of 14 amino acids. Losses at the gene ends were 4 bases for V and 2 bases for J; bases not matched to a gene: 2. CDR1 is MDHEN and CDR2 is SYDVKM in the germline V gene.